In its sample, the clone carrying this TCR beta chain was seen a few times. Ranging in age from roughly 6 to 100, the donors were healthy Caucasian individuals from Russia. Extractions gave at least 5.5 micrograms of total RNA per sample. This record comes from a study of blood T cells in healthy people across ages. Study background: With template switching, about one barcoded beta molecule was captured per two T cells.

The CDR3 contains 14 residues. Germline V gene data show CDR1 as LGHDT and CDR2 as YNNKEL (reference sequence). V gave up 2 bases and J gave up 0 bases, with 5 bases separating them. Through a sample-barcoded 5' primer and a J-beta primer mix, a second PCR was run for roughly 7 to 11 cycles. TCRdb itself ran the 5' RACE reads through MiXCR, one entry per CDR3 protein. The data show around 1.5 million distinct CDR3 sequences, approximately 40% seen once. The TCR was taken from a woman in her late teens or twenties in good health. Sequenced sample: blood. This chain links TRBV3-1 with TRBJ2-4; D unresolved. The CDR3 is CASSQKGAKNIQYF. As DNA, the CDR3 is TGTGCCAGCAGCCAAAAGGGAGCCAAAAACATTCAGTACTTC.